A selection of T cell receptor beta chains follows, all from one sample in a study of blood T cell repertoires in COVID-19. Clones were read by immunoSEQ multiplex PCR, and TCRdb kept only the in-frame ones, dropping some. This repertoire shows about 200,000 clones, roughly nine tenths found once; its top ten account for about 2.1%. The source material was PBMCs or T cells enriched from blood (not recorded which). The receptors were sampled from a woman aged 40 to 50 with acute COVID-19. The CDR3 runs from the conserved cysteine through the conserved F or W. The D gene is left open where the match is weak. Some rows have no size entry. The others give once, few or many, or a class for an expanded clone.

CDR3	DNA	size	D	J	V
CSASRGYGYTF	TGCAGTGCTAGTCGGGGGTATGGCTACACCTTC	.	.	TRBJ1-2	TRBV20-1
CASSARGVNTEAFF	TGTGCCAGCAGCGCCAGGGGAGTGAACACTGAAGCTTTCTTT	.	.	TRBJ1-1	TRBV9
CASSPRWGPSTDTQYF	TGTGCCAGCAGCCCTCGGTGGGGCCCTAGCACAGATACGCAGTATTTT	.	.	TRBJ2-3	TRBV5-6
CASSLATGYYEQYF	TGTGCCAGCAGCTTAGCGACTGGATACTACGAGCAGTACTTC	once	.	TRBJ2-7	TRBV7-2
CASSMTGGRQPQHF	TGTGCCAGTAGTATGACAGGGGGCAGGCAGCCCCAGCATTTT	.	TRBD1	TRBJ1-5	TRBV19
CASSPGLESNEQFF	TGTGCCAGCAGCCCGGGACTAGAAAGCAATGAGCAGTTCTTC	.	TRBD2	TRBJ2-1	TRBV5-4
CASSEAGGGFGYTF	TGTGCCAGCAGTGAAGCAGGGGGCGGTTTTGGCTACACCTTC	.	TRBD1	TRBJ1-2	TRBV6-1
CASSLVGEETYNEQFF	TGCGCCAGCAGCTTGGTGGGGGAGGAGACTTACAATGAGCAGTTCTTC	.	.	TRBJ2-1	TRBV5-1
CASSGDSKVYEQYF	TGTGCCAGCAGTGGGGACAGCAAAGTCTACGAGCAGTACTTC	.	TRBD1	TRBJ2-7	TRBV6-4
CAWSAYSYGYTF	TGTGCCTGGAGTGCGTACAGCTATGGCTACACCTTC	.	.	TRBJ1-2	TRBV30
CAWGSRDRGLVTEAFF	TGTGCCTGGGGTAGCCGGGACAGGGGGCTGGTCACTGAAGCTTTCTTT	.	TRBD1	TRBJ1-1	TRBV30
CASSQVAGGPVEQFF	TGTGCCAGCAGCCAAGTAGCGGGAGGGCCGGTTGAGCAGTTCTTC	.	TRBD2	TRBJ2-1	TRBV7-6
CASSSTSGYEQYF	TGTGCCAGCAGCTCTACTAGCGGCTACGAGCAGTACTTC	.	TRBD2	TRBJ2-7	TRBV7-2
CASSTYGGGNQPQHF	TGTGCCAGTAGTACCTACGGGGGGGGCAATCAGCCCCAGCATTTT	.	.	TRBJ1-5	TRBV19
CASSLDLAGDPNEQFF	TGTGCCAGCAGCTTAGACTTAGCGGGGGACCCCAATGAGCAGTTCTTC	.	TRBD2	TRBJ2-1	TRBV7-9
CASSYARDSSYNEQFF	TGTGCCAGCAGTTATGCCCGGGACAGCAGTTACAATGAGCAGTTCTTC	.	TRBD1	TRBJ2-1	TRBV28
CASSGTGNYNEQFF	TGTGCCAGCAGTGGGACAGGGAATTACAATGAGCAGTTCTTC	.	TRBD1	TRBJ2-1	TRBV2
CASSASGGNYGYTF	TGTGCCAGCAGTGCCTCAGGGGGGAACTATGGCTACACCTTC	.	TRBD1	TRBJ1-2	TRBV28
CASSGVGVSYEQYF	TGTGCCAGCAGTGGCGTAGGGGTCTCCTACGAGCAGTACTTC	few	.	TRBJ2-7	TRBV27
CASSAAGRYEQYF	TGTGCCAGCTCAGCAGCAGGGAGGTACGAGCAGTACTTC	.	.	TRBJ2-7	TRBV18
CASSYSKATSGSKRGYNEQFF	TGTGCCAGCAGTTACTCGAAGGCGACTAGCGGGAGCAAGAGGGGCTACAATGAGCAGTTCTTC	.	TRBD2	TRBJ2-1	TRBV6-2/TRBV6-3
CASTGQGAPEQETQYF	TGTGCCAGCACTGGACAGGGGGCGCCCGAACAAGAGACCCAGTACTTC	.	TRBD1	TRBJ2-5	TRBV6-6
CASSPTVLAGAKSTGELFF	TGTGCCAGTAGTCCGACCGTCCTAGCGGGGGCAAAATCCACCGGGGAGCTGTTTTTT	once	TRBD2	TRBJ2-2	TRBV19
CASSVGQGHTDTQYF	TGTGCCAGTAGTGTTGGACAGGGCCACACAGATACGCAGTATTTT	many	TRBD1	TRBJ2-3	TRBV19
CAISEFEGANTGELFF	TGTGCCATCAGTGAATTCGAGGGGGCGAACACCGGGGAGCTGTTTTTT	once	.	TRBJ2-2	TRBV10-3
CASSEHAGQYNSPLHF	TGTGCCAGCAGTGAACATGCGGGACAGTATAATTCACCCCTCCACTTT	.	TRBD1	TRBJ1-6	TRBV6-1
CASSAGQGGQPQHF	TGTGCCAGCAGCGCGGGACAGGGCGGACAGCCCCAGCATTTT	once	TRBD1	TRBJ1-5	TRBV6-5
CASSQDRRQGYEQYF	TGTGCCAGCAGCCAAGATAGGAGACAGGGCTACGAGCAGTACTTC	.	TRBD1	TRBJ2-7	TRBV14
CASSLSGGSTDTQYF	TGTGCCAGCAGCTTATCGGGGGGTAGCACAGATACGCAGTATTTT	.	TRBD2	TRBJ2-3	TRBV7-6
CASSQWGRTGQAEKLFF	TGTGCCAGCAGCCAATGGGGACGGACAGGGCAGGCTGAAAAACTGTTTTTT	.	TRBD1	TRBJ1-4	TRBV3-1/TRBV3-2
CASSLKGGSISEQYF	TGCGCCAGCAGCTTGAAAGGAGGATCGATCTCCGAGCAGTACTTC	.	.	TRBJ2-7	TRBV5-1
CASSVAQGSGELFF	TGTGCCAGCAGCGTAGCCCAGGGATCCGGGGAGCTGTTTTTT	.	.	TRBJ2-2	TRBV9
CASSSTRLGNTGELFF	TGTGCCAGCAGTTCCACCCGCCTAGGAAACACCGGGGAGCTGTTTTTT	.	.	TRBJ2-2	TRBV6-2/TRBV6-3
CASSRTGLPHGYTF	TGCGCCAGCAGCCGGACAGGGCTCCCTCATGGCTACACCTTC	.	TRBD1	TRBJ1-2	TRBV4-1
CASSNWDRRFYEQYF	TGTGCCAGCAGTAACTGGGACAGGCGCTTCTACGAGCAGTACTTC	.	.	TRBJ2-7	TRBV21-1
CASSTPSGQGGGYTF	TGTGCCAGCAGTACACCGTCGGGACAGGGGGGCGGCTACACCTTC	.	TRBD1	TRBJ1-2	TRBV28
CASDGQGAETQYF	TGTGCCAGCGACGGACAGGGGGCAGAGACCCAGTACTTC	.	TRBD1	TRBJ2-5	TRBV7-9